The T cell receptor (beta chain) under discussion was sequenced for a study of T-cell reconstitution after alpha-beta-depleted transplantation in children. General study points: Expanded graft clones, several hundred of them, were reportedly the source of alpha-beta T cells about two months after transplant. High day-60 TCRbeta diversity in some patients came from surviving recipient T cells and thymic progenitors. T-cell counts and diversity were attributed mostly to newly produced T cells one year after transplant.

There are a few counts of this clonotype. Antigen specificity is unknown. Germline V gene data show CDR1 as SGHNT and CDR2 as YYREEE (reference sequence). V gave up 0 bases and J gave up 2 bases; unmatched junction bases: 14. The CDR3 covers 19 residues. TCRbeta library construction was performed incorporating unique molecular identifiers. MiXCR was run by TCRdb on the PCR reads, yielding one entry per CDR3 protein. Of about 980,000 distinct CDR3 sequences listed, about 30% are singletons. The receptor comes from a boy younger than two who had a stem cell transplant for SCID, so the T cells may come from the graft donor. The rearrangement links TRBV5-4 to TRBJ2-3, with 8 nucleotides matching TRBD1. The sample in question was PBMCs, mostly from graft donor cells, obtained 360 days after TCRalphabeta/CD19-depleted stem cell transplant. CDR3: CASSLALGTGPWTTDTQYF. The CDR3 DNA reads as TGTGCCAGCAGCTTGGCCTTAGGGACAGGCCCATGGACCACAGATACGCAGTATTTT.